This T cell receptor beta chain was documented in a study of blood T cell repertoires in COVID-19. Study context: Acute-phase and convalescent COVID-19 samples originated in the United States, Italy and Spain. Sources were T cells, B-cell-depleted T cells, or PBMCs; the material itself was cDNA or gDNA.

In the original workflow: The assay estimated nucleated cells by amplifying reference gene primers. Some clones are missing from TCRdb's copy, which holds only in-frame ones; the method was immunoSEQ multiplex PCR. V, J and clone size are those of that table, while D and trimming were read from the DNA. The sample shows approximately 250,000 clones, about 89% of them seen only once. CDR1 and CDR2 (germline): SGDLS, YYNGEE. Unmatched junction bases numbered 10, after V lost 3 bases and J lost 8 bases. The CDR3 sequence is 16 residues long. The chain couples TRBV9 to TRBJ2-1; 11 positions agree with TRBD2. This receptor was obtained from a middle-aged man with active or convalescent COVID-19. Material for sequencing was peripheral blood. The CDR3 DNA follows: TGTGCCAGCAGCGCCGGGACTAGCGGCCGGGGGGATGAGCAGTTCTTC. Its protein is CASSAGTSGRGDEQFF.